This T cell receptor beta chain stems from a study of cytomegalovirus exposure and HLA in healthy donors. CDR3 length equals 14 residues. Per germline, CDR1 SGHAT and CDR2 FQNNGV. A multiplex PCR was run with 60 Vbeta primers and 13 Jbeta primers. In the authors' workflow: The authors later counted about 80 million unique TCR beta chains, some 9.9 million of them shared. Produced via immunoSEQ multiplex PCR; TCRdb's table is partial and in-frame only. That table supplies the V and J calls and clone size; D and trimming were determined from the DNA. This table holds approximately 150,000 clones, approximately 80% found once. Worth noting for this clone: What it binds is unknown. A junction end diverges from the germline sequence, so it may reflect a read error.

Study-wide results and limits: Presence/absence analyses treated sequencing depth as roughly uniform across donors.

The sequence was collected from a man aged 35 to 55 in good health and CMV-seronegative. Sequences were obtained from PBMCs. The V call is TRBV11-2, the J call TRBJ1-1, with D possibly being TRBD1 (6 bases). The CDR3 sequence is CATSEQGRNTEAFF. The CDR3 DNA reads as TGTGCCACCAGCGAACAGGGAAGAAACACTGAAGCTTTCTTT.